This TCR beta chain originates from a study of cytomegalovirus exposure and HLA in healthy donors. Whole-study findings and limits: Data from an earlier analysis indicated that most TCR beta V segments were productive either about 87% or about 30% of the time.

Both 60 Vbeta primers and 13 Jbeta primers went into the PCR. Clones were sequenced by immunoSEQ multiplex PCR, and TCRdb holds only the in-frame ones, with some missing. The data hold 58,000 or so clones, with approximately 75% observed a single time. This clone was seen more than once but under ten times. Its antigen is not known. This TCR came from a man aged 50-59 years in good health and CMV-seropositive. The specimen sequenced was PBMCs.

The CDR3 region is CASSFGSPEQYF. CDR3 coding DNA: TGTGCCAGCAGCTTCGGTTCCCCCGAGCAGTACTTC. This chain links TRBV7-9 with TRBJ2-7; D gene ambiguous. Trimming shortened V by 3 bases and J by 6 bases, and 9 bases separated the two germline ends. This CDR3 has 12 amino acids. Germline V gene sequence: CDR1 SEHNR, CDR2 FQNEAQ (reference sequence).